This is a list of T cell receptor beta chains from one sample in a study of T-cell reconstitution after alpha-beta-depleted transplantation in children. TCRdb re-derived calls from the PCR reads in MiXCR, one entry per CDR3 protein. Here the sample spans roughly 350,000 distinct CDR3 sequences, 9% to 12% being singletons. The sequencing here drew on PBMCs from the stem cell graft donor, taken from the stem cell graft. The receptor set was obtained from a human donor who donated a stem cell graft to a child with acute lymphoblastic leukemia. The CDR3 runs from the conserved cysteine through the conserved F or W. Each record gives: D gene, clone size, V gene, J gene, CDR3 DNA, CDR3 protein. The D gene is left open where the match is weak. Size is omitted from some rows. Given values are once, few, many or a class for expanded clones.

D: .; size: .; V: TRBV5-5; J: TRBJ2-7; DNA: TGTGCCAGCAGCTTTGGATCGGGCTCCTACGAGCAGTACTTC; CDR3: CASSFGSGSYEQYF
D: TRBD1; size: few; V: TRBV5-1; J: TRBJ2-3; DNA: TGCGCCAGCAGCTTATCGACAGGGGTTGGCACAGATACGCAGTATTTT; CDR3: CASSLSTGVGTDTQYF
D: .; size: few; V: TRBV4-2; J: TRBJ2-7; DNA: TGTGCCAGCAGCGACGTCTCCTACGAGCAGTACTTC; CDR3: CASSDVSYEQYF
D: TRBD2; size: many; V: TRBV20-1; J: TRBJ2-1; DNA: TGCAGTGCTAGGCGACTAGCGGGAGTTTGGCAGTTCTTC; CDR3: CSARRLAGVWQFF
D: .; size: .; V: TRBV20-1; J: TRBJ1-6; DNA: TGCAGTGCTAGAGTGTCGGAAAACTGGGTTTCCTCACCCCTCCACTTT; CDR3: CSARVSENWVSSPLHF
D: .; size: .; V: TRBV20-1; J: TRBJ2-1; DNA: TGCAGTGCAAGGGACGGGGGATCCTACAATGAGCAGTTCTTC; CDR3: CSARDGGSYNEQFF
D: .; size: .; V: TRBV5-1; J: TRBJ2-7; DNA: TGCGCCAGCAGCGTCAGTGCCTCCTACGAGCAGTACTTC; CDR3: CASSVSASYEQYF
D: .; size: many; V: TRBV29-1; J: TRBJ2-1; DNA: TGCAGCGTTGAAGAGTCAGCAGTCTCCTACAATGAGCAGTTCTTC; CDR3: CSVEESAVSYNEQFF
D: .; size: .; V: TRBV21-1; J: TRBJ2-1; DNA: TGTGCCAGCAGCAAAGACAGGAGCTCCTACAATGAGCAGTTCTTC; CDR3: CASSKDRSSYNEQFF
D: TRBD1; size: few; V: TRBV20-1; J: TRBJ1-3; DNA: TGCAGTGCTAGGGGGACAGGTGGAAACACCATATATTTT; CDR3: CSARGTGGNTIYF
D: TRBD1; size: .; V: TRBV20-1; J: TRBJ1-6; DNA: TGCAGTGCATTCGCCTGGACAGGGGGACTTTCACCCCTCCACTTT; CDR3: CSAFAWTGGLSPLHF
D: .; size: few; V: TRBV4-1; J: TRBJ2-2; DNA: TGCGCCAGCAGCCCCGAGGACGGGACGAACACCGGGGAGCTGTTTTTT; CDR3: CASSPEDGTNTGELFF
D: TRBD1; size: .; V: TRBV11-3; J: TRBJ2-1; DNA: TGTGCCAGCAGCTTAGGGACAGGGGTTTCAGGTTCGAGTTACAATGAGCAGTTCTTC; CDR3: CASSLGTGVSGSSYNEQFF
D: .; size: many; V: TRBV5-1; J: TRBJ2-1; DNA: TGCGCCAGCAGCTTGGCCGAGGCATACAATGAGCAGTTCTTC; CDR3: CASSLAEAYNEQFF
D: TRBD1; size: .; V: TRBV15; J: TRBJ2-2; DNA: TGTGCCACCAGCAGCTCAAGGGACAGCCGCACCGGGGAGCTGTTTTTT; CDR3: CATSSSRDSRTGELFF
D: .; size: .; V: TRBV5-6; J: TRBJ2-7; DNA: TGTGCCAGCAGCTTATCCTCTCGGGGGCTCGAAGAGCAGTACTTC; CDR3: CASSLSSRGLEEQYF
D: .; size: once; V: TRBV20-1; J: TRBJ1-5; DNA: TGCTGTGCTAGGGTCCCGACAAGTTTAGGGAATCAGCCCCAGCATTTT; CDR3: CCARVPTSLGNQPQHF
D: .; size: many; V: TRBV11-2; J: TRBJ2-7; DNA: TGTGCCAGCAGCTTATCTCGACATGCCTACGAGCAGTACTTC; CDR3: CASSLSRHAYEQYF
D: .; size: .; V: TRBV27; J: TRBJ1-5; DNA: TGTGCCAGCGGTCCCTTTGGGCATAGCAATCAGCCCCAGCATTTT; CDR3: CASGPFGHSNQPQHF
D: .; size: few; V: TRBV7-2; J: TRBJ2-3; DNA: TGTGCCAGCAGCCCGAGGGCGTTCACAGATACGCAGTATTTT; CDR3: CASSPRAFTDTQYF
D: TRBD2; size: .; V: TRBV27; J: TRBJ2-1; DNA: TGTGCCAGCAGTCGAGAACCCGGGACTAGCGGGAGGGCCCATGAGCAGTTCTTC; CDR3: CASSREPGTSGRAHEQFF
D: TRBD1; size: few; V: TRBV4-3; J: TRBJ1-6; DNA: TGCGCCAGCAGCCAAGAACAGGGGGCGAATTCACCCCTCCACTTT; CDR3: CASSQEQGANSPLHF
D: .; size: .; V: TRBV15; J: TRBJ1-2; DNA: TGTGCCACCAGCAGAGATACGTCAGTAGGTGGCTACACCTTC; CDR3: CATSRDTSVGGYTF
D: .; size: few; V: TRBV4-3; J: TRBJ2-7; DNA: TGCGCCCGCCCGTGCTACGAGCAGTACTTC; CDR3: CARPCYEQYF
D: .; size: .; V: TRBV24-1; J: TRBJ2-6; DNA: TGTGCCACCAGTGATGGCGACAGGCTCTGGGGGGCCAACGTCCTGACTTTC; CDR3: CATSDGDRLWGANVLTF
D: TRBD1; size: many; V: TRBV27; J: TRBJ1-6; DNA: TGTGCCAGCAGTCCCATATACAGGGGGCAGGGTTCACCCCTCCACTTT; CDR3: CASSPIYRGQGSPLHF
D: .; size: few; V: TRBV27; J: TRBJ2-6; DNA: TGTGCCAGCAGTCCTCTTGACCAGGGAGAAGGGGCCAACGTCCTGACTTTC; CDR3: CASSPLDQGEGANVLTF
D: .; size: few; V: TRBV12-3/TRBV12-4; J: TRBJ2-7; DNA: TGTGCCAGCAGTTCCCCAGTACGGGACGAGCAGTACTTC; CDR3: CASSSPVRDEQYF
D: .; size: many; V: TRBV12-3/TRBV12-4; J: TRBJ2-3; DNA: TGTGCCAGCAGTCGGAGGGGATTGAGCACAGATACGCAGTATTTT; CDR3: CASSRRGLSTDTQYF
D: TRBD1; size: .; V: TRBV12-3/TRBV12-4; J: TRBJ2-1; DNA: TGTGCCAGCAGTTTAGTGGGACAGGGTGGAGTCGATGAGCAGTTCTTC; CDR3: CASSLVGQGGVDEQFF
D: .; size: few; V: TRBV20-1; J: TRBJ1-1; DNA: TGCAGTGCTAGAGAATGGGACACGAAGAAGAAAGCTTTCTTT; CDR3: CSAREWDTKKKAFF
D: .; size: .; V: TRBV7-7; J: TRBJ2-1; DNA: TGTGCTAGCAGCTCCCGAGGGGGGGACAATGAGCAGTTCTTC; CDR3: CASSSRGGDNEQFF
D: .; size: few; V: TRBV7-9; J: TRBJ2-1; DNA: TGTGCCAGCAGCCCCCCGGCGGCATACTACAATGAGCAGTTCTTC; CDR3: CASSPPAAYYNEQFF
D: TRBD1; size: few; V: TRBV18; J: TRBJ2-1; DNA: TGTGCCAGCCAGGGGGTGTCCTACAATGAGCAGTTCTTC; CDR3: CASQGVSYNEQFF
D: TRBD1; size: few; V: TRBV28; J: TRBJ1-5; DNA: TGTGCCAGCAGCTGGACAGGGGGAGTTTATAGCAATCAGCCCCAGCATTTT; CDR3: CASSWTGGVYSNQPQHF
D: TRBD1; size: .; V: TRBV10-3; J: TRBJ1-5; DNA: TGTGCCATCAGGGACACAGGGACAGAGCAGCCCCAGCATTTT; CDR3: CAIRDTGTEQPQHF
D: .; size: few; V: TRBV12-3/TRBV12-4; J: TRBJ2-7; DNA: TGTGCCAGCAGCCAGTCCGGTGTCAGCATTTACGAGCAGTACTTC; CDR3: CASSQSGVSIYEQYF
D: .; size: .; V: TRBV28; J: TRBJ1-4; DNA: TGTGCCAGCAGTTTAAATCTCGGACGGTATGAAAAACTGTTTTTT; CDR3: CASSLNLGRYEKLFF
D: .; size: .; V: TRBV29-1; J: TRBJ2-7; DNA: TGCAGCGTCAAACTCCTAGCAGGCGCCTACGAGCAGTACTTC; CDR3: CSVKLLAGAYEQYF
D: .; size: many; V: TRBV7-9; J: TRBJ2-2; DNA: TGTGCCAGCAGCTTGGGGATGAACACCGGGGAGCTGTTTTTT; CDR3: CASSLGMNTGELFF
D: .; size: .; V: TRBV30; J: TRBJ2-7; DNA: TGTGCCTGGAGTCTGCGGGGCTACGAGCAGTACTTC; CDR3: CAWSLRGYEQYF
D: .; size: .; V: TRBV5-8; J: TRBJ2-1; DNA: TGTGCCAACCTCAGGGGGGATACGTTCTTC; CDR3: CANLRGDTFF
D: .; size: many; V: TRBV7-3; J: TRBJ2-1; DNA: TGTGCCAGCAGCTTAAGGGGACTGGGTGAGCAGTTCTTC; CDR3: CASSLRGLGEQFF
D: .; size: .; V: TRBV25-1; J: TRBJ2-1; DNA: TGTGCCAGCAGTAGCGGCACGGGACCGGGTTGGAATGAGCAGTTCTTC; CDR3: CASSSGTGPGWNEQFF